The rows below give T cell receptor beta chains drawn from one sample of a study of CD8+ T cells in alopecia areata. The assay was immunoSEQ multiplex PCR, and TCRdb's table has in-frame clones only and misses some. Of 150,000 to 180,000 clones listed, around 50% were seen once; the top ten hold 15% to 20%. The sequenced sample was CD8+ T cells sorted from blood, obtained at week 0. The source of these receptors is a human donor with alopecia areata. Each CDR3 is given with its conserved first and last residue. D genes are given only for firm matches. Some rows have no size entry. The others give once, few or many, or a class for an expanded clone.

D gene: -
V gene: TRBV19
clone size: -
J gene: TRBJ1-2
CDR3 protein: CASRGFDDGYTF
CDR3 DNA: TGTGCCAGTAGGGGTTTTGACGATGGCTACACCTTC

D gene: -
V gene: TRBV5-6
clone size: -
J gene: TRBJ2-5
CDR3 protein: CASSLVGQQETQYF
CDR3 DNA: TGTGCCAGCAGCTTGGTTGGTCAGCAAGAGACCCAGTACTTC

D gene: -
V gene: TRBV10-2
clone size: few
J gene: TRBJ1-1
CDR3 protein: CASSENTEAFF
CDR3 DNA: TGCGCCAGCAGTGAGAACACTGAAGCTTTCTTT

D gene: -
V gene: TRBV2
clone size: once
J gene: TRBJ1-5
CDR3 protein: CASSEAWGETGDNQPQHF
CDR3 DNA: TGTGCCAGCAGTGAAGCGTGGGGGGAGACAGGAGACAATCAGCCCCAGCATTTT

D gene: -
V gene: TRBV10-3
clone size: few
J gene: TRBJ1-1
CDR3 protein: CAIRPMGGDTEAFF
CDR3 DNA: TGTGCCATCAGACCCATGGGTGGGGACACTGAAGCTTTCTTT

D gene: TRBD2
V gene: TRBV9
clone size: -
J gene: TRBJ2-1
CDR3 protein: CASSVVSSGGLFF
CDR3 DNA: TGTGCCAGCAGCGTAGTGTCTAGCGGGGGCTTGTTCTTC

D gene: TRBD2
V gene: TRBV10-3
clone size: medium-sized
J gene: TRBJ2-7
CDR3 protein: CAISQSGEVNEQYF
CDR3 DNA: TGTGCCATCAGTCAGAGCGGGGAGGTTAACGAGCAGTACTTC

D gene: TRBD1
V gene: TRBV2
clone size: -
J gene: TRBJ2-1
CDR3 protein: CARRDRGQDEQFF
CDR3 DNA: TGTGCCAGGAGGGACAGGGGGCAGGATGAGCAGTTCTTC

D gene: -
V gene: TRBV6-6
clone size: -
J gene: TRBJ2-7
CDR3 protein: CASSLTHSYEQYF
CDR3 DNA: TGTGCCAGCAGTTTGACTCACTCCTACGAGCAGTACTTC

D gene: -
V gene: TRBV7-9
clone size: -
J gene: TRBJ1-1
CDR3 protein: CASSPTGLRGTNTEAFF
CDR3 DNA: TGTGCCAGCAGCCCGACAGGCCTTAGGGGCACGAACACTGAAGCTTTCTTT

D gene: TRBD2
V gene: TRBV29-1
clone size: -
J gene: TRBJ2-1
CDR3 protein: CSADTSELYNEQFF
CDR3 DNA: TGCAGCGCGGATACTAGCGAGCTATACAATGAGCAGTTCTTC

D gene: -
V gene: TRBV14
clone size: few
J gene: TRBJ1-1
CDR3 protein: CASSPMNTEAFF
CDR3 DNA: TGTGCCAGCAGCCCCATGAACACTGAAGCTTTCTTT

D gene: -
V gene: TRBV7-9
clone size: -
J gene: TRBJ1-1
CDR3 protein: CASSLSDVYTEAFF
CDR3 DNA: TGTGCCAGCAGCTTATCCGACGTATACACTGAAGCTTTCTTT

D gene: -
V gene: TRBV12-5
clone size: few
J gene: TRBJ1-5
CDR3 protein: CASGLGNQPQHF
CDR3 DNA: TGTGCTAGTGGTTTGGGCAATCAGCCCCAGCATTTT

D gene: -
V gene: TRBV29-1
clone size: few
J gene: TRBJ2-7
CDR3 protein: CSAAQAYEQYF
CDR3 DNA: TGCAGCGCCGCGCAGGCCTACGAGCAGTACTTC

D gene: TRBD2
V gene: TRBV4-3
clone size: -
J gene: TRBJ2-1
CDR3 protein: CASSSLAGDYNEQFF
CDR3 DNA: TGCGCCAGCAGCTCCCTAGCGGGGGATTACAATGAGCAGTTCTTC

D gene: -
V gene: TRBV25-1
clone size: -
J gene: TRBJ2-5
CDR3 protein: CATRGETQYF
CDR3 DNA: TGTGCCACCCGGGGGGAGACCCAGTACTTC

D gene: -
V gene: TRBV5-1
clone size: few
J gene: TRBJ2-7
CDR3 protein: CASSSISTGPPYEQYF
CDR3 DNA: TGCGCCAGCAGCTCGATCTCTACAGGACCCCCCTACGAGCAGTACTTC

D gene: -
V gene: TRBV13
clone size: few
J gene: TRBJ2-7
CDR3 protein: CASSVEGSRSYEQYF
CDR3 DNA: TGTGCCAGCAGCGTGGAAGGGTCGCGGTCCTACGAGCAGTACTTC